Given below is one T cell receptor beta chain in context. A J-beta primer mix and a sample-barcoded 5' primer were used in a second PCR of about 6 to 12 cycles. TCRdb re-called the 5' RACE reads with MiXCR, one entry per CDR3 protein. Found here are 1.5 million to 2 million distinct CDR3 sequences, around 42% of them singletons; the top ten hold about 23%. This sample stems from a study of blood T cells in healthy people across ages. The trim removed 2 bases at V and 11 bases at J, leaving 21 bases unmatched. CDR1 is SGHVS, CDR2 FNYEAQ, per germline. The CDR3 loop spans 18 amino acids. The V gene is TRBV7-6, the J gene TRBJ2-5, with TRBD1 matching 9 bases. This sequence originates from a human donor in good health. Specimen: blood. CDR3: CASSLRIKGQGDVGEQYF. The CDR3 DNA follows: TGTGCCAGCAGCTTAAGGATCAAGGGACAGGGAGATGTAGGGGAGCAGTACTTC.